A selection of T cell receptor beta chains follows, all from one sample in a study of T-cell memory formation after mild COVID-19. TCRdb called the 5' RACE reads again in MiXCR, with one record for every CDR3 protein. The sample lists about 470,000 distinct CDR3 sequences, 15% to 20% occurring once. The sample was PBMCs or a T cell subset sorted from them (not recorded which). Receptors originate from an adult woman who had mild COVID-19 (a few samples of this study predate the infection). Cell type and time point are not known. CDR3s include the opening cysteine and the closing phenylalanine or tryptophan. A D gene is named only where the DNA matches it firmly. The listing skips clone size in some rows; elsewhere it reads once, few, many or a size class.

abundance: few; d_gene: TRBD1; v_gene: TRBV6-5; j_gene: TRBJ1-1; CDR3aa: CASSLDRVKAFF; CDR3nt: TGTGCCAGCAGTCTGGACAGGGTGAAAGCTTTCTTT
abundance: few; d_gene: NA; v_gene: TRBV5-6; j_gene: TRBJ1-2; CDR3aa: CASSFRRAVVLYGYTF; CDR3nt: TGTGCCAGCAGCTTCCGCCGGGCGGTAGTGCTGTATGGCTACACCTTC
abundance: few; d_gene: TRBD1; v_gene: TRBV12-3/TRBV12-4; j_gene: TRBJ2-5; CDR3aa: CAIGTGPQETQYF; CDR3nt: TGTGCCATCGGGACAGGGCCCCAAGAGACCCAGTACTTC
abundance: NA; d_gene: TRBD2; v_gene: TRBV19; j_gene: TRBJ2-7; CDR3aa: CASSVASGRTSSYEQYF; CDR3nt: TGTGCCAGTAGTGTTGCTAGCGGGAGGACGAGCTCCTACGAGCAGTACTTC
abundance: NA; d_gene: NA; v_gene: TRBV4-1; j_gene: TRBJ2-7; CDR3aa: CASSQEDRGGAYEQYF; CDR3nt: TGCGCCAGCAGCCAAGAGGACCGGGGCGGAGCGTACGAGCAGTACTTC
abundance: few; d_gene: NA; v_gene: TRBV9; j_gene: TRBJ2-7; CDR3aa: CASSVGPGAYEQYF; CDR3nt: TGTGCCAGCAGCGTGGGTCCCGGGGCCTACGAGCAGTACTTC
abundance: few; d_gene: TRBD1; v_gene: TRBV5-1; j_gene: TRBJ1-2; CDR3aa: CASSSGDREEGYTF; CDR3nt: TGCGCCAGCAGCTCAGGAGACAGGGAAGAGGGCTACACCTTC
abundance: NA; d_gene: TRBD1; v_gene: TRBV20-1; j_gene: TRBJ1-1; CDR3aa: CSARVMGQAGWLSGTEAFF; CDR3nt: TGCAGTGCTAGAGTGATGGGACAGGCAGGTTGGTTGAGCGGCACTGAAGCTTTCTTT
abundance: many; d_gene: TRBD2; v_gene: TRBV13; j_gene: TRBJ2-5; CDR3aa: CASSLVGATGGQETQYF; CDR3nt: TGTGCCAGCAGCTTAGTCGGGGCGACGGGGGGCCAAGAGACCCAGTACTTC
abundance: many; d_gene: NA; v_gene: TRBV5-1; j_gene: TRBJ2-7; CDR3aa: CASSLEVEQYF; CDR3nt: TGCGCCAGCAGCTTGGAAGTCGAGCAGTACTTC
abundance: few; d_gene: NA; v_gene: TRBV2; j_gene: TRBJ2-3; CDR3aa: CASGRPRDTQYF; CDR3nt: TGTGCCAGCGGACGACCTAGGGATACGCAGTATTTT
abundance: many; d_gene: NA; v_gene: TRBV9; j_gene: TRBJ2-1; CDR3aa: CASSVEIAQYNEQFF; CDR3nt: TGTGCCAGCAGCGTAGAGATAGCGCAGTACAATGAGCAGTTCTTC
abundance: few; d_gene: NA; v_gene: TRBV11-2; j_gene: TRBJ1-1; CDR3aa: CASSFGRRASTEAFF; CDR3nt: TGTGCCAGCAGCTTTGGACGTCGAGCAAGCACTGAAGCTTTCTTT
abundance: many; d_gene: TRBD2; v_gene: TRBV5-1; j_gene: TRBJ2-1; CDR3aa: CASSPRGEYNEQFF; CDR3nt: TGCGCCAGCAGCCCGCGGGGGGAATACAATGAGCAGTTCTTC
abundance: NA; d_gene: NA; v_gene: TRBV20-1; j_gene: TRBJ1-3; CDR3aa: CSARFLGSGNTIYF; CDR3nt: TGCAGTGCTAGGTTTCTGGGCTCTGGAAACACCATATATTTT
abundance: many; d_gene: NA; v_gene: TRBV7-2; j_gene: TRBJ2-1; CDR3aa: CASNTGGSYNEQFF; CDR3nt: TGTGCCAGTAACACCGGCGGGTCGTACAATGAGCAGTTCTTC
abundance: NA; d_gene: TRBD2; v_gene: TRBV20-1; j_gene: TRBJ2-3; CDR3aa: CSARDGVAGRDTQYF; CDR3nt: TGCAGTGCTAGAGATGGAGTAGCGGGGAGAGATACGCAGTATTTT
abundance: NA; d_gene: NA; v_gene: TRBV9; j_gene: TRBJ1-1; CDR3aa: CASSRRGGANTEAFF; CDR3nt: TGTGCCAGCAGCCGACGAGGGGGAGCGAACACTGAAGCTTTCTTT
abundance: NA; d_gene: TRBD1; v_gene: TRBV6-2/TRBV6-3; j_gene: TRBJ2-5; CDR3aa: CASRGTGEKETQYF; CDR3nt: TGTGCCAGCAGGGGAACAGGGGAAAAAGAGACCCAGTACTTC
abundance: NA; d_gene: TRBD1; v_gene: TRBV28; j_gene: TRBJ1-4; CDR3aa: CASSLWDRHEKLFF; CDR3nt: TGTGCCAGCAGTTTATGGGACAGGCATGAAAAACTGTTTTTT
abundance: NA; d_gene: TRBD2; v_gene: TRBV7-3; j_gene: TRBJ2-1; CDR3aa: CASSSPRGLAGGYNEQFF; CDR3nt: TGTGCCAGCAGCTCCCCCCGGGGGCTAGCGGGGGGATACAATGAGCAGTTCTTC
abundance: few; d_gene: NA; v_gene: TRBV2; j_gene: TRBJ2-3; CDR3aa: CASTLTDTQYF; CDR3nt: TGTGCCAGCACCCTAACAGATACGCAGTATTTT
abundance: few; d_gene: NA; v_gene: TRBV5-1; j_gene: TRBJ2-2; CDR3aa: CASSLDSPNTGELFF; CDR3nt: TGCGCCAGCAGCTTGGACTCCCCGAACACCGGGGAGCTGTTTTTT
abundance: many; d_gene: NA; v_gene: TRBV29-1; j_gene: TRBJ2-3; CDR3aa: CSVERGSNTQYF; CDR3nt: TGCAGCGTTGAGAGGGGATCAAATACGCAGTATTTT
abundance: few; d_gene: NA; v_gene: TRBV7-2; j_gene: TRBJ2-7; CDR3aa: CASSFWGYEQYF; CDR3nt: TGTGCCAGCAGCTTCTGGGGGTACGAGCAGTACTTC
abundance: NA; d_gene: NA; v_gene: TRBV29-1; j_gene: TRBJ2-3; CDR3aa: CSVKGGLTDTQYF; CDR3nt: TGCAGCGTAAAAGGCGGGCTCACAGATACGCAGTATTTT
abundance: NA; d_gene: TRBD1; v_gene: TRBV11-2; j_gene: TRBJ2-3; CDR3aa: CASSFYPDRVGDTQYF; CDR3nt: TGTGCCAGCAGCTTCTATCCCGACAGGGTCGGAGATACGCAGTATTTT
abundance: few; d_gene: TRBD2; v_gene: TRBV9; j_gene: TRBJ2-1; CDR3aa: CASSGTGTSASF; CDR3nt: TGTGCCAGCAGCGGAACCGGGACTAGTGCCAGCTTC
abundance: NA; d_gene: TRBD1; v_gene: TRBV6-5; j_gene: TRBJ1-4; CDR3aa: CASSQRQGREKLFF; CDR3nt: TGTGCCAGCAGTCAAAGACAGGGAAGGGAAAAACTGTTTTTT
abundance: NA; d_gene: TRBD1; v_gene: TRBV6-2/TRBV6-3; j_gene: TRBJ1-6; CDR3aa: CASTPPGQGISPLHF; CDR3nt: TGTGCCAGCACCCCTCCGGGACAGGGGATTTCACCCCTCCACTTT
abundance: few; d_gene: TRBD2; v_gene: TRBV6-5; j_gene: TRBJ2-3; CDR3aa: CASSSRGGAYDTQYF; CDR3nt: TGTGCCAGCAGCTCCCGCGGGGGGGCGTATGATACGCAGTATTTT
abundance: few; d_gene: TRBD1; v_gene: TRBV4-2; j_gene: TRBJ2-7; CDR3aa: CASSQDSGQSIYEQYF; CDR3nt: TGTGCCAGCAGCCAAGATTCGGGACAGTCAATCTACGAGCAGTACTTC
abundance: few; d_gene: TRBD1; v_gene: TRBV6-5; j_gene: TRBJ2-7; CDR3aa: CASRGQGANRAYEQYF; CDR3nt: TGTGCCAGCAGGGGACAGGGGGCGAATCGGGCCTACGAGCAGTACTTC
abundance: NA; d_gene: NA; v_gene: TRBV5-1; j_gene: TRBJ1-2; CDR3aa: CASSLEGQGFNYGYTF; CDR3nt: TGCGCCAGCAGCCTGGAGGGTCAGGGGTTCAACTATGGCTACACCTTC
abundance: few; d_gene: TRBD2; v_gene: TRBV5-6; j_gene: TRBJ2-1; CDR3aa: CASSTPGLGNEQFF; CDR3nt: TGTGCCAGCAGCACCCCCGGACTAGGCAATGAGCAGTTCTTC
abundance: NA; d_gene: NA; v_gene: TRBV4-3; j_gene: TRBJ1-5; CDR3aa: CASSQDDCGYQPQHF; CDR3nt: TGCGCCAGCAGCCAAGATGACTGCGGATATCAGCCCCAGCATTTT
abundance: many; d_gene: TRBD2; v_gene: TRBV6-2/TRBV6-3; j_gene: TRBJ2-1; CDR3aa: CASSDSGGGYNEQFF; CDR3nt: TGTGCCAGCAGTGACAGCGGGGGGGGTTACAATGAGCAGTTCTTC
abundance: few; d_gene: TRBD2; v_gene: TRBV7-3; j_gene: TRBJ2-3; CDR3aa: CASSSRTSGDTQYF; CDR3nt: TGTGCCAGCAGCTCGCGGACTAGCGGAGATACGCAGTATTTT
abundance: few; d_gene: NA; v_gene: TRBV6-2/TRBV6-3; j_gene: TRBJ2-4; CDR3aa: CASATDKNIQYF; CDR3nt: TGTGCCAGCGCGACAGACAAAAACATTCAGTACTTC
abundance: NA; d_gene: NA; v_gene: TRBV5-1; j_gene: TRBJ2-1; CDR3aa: CASSLGVPGLLTNEQFF; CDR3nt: TGCGCCAGCAGCTTGGGGGTCCCGGGCCTACTTACCAATGAGCAGTTCTTC
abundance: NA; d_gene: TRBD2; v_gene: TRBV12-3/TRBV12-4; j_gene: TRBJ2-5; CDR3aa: CASSRGTSGSTIQETQYF; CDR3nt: TGTGCCAGCAGTCGGGGGACTAGCGGGAGTACCATCCAAGAGACCCAGTACTTC
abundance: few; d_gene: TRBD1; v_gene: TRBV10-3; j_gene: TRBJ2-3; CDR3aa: CAILGQGADTQYF; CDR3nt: TGTGCCATCTTGGGACAGGGGGCAGATACGCAGTATTTT
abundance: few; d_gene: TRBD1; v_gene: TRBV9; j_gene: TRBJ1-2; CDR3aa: CASSAEDRNYGYTF; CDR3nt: TGTGCCAGCAGCGCCGAGGACAGGAACTATGGCTACACCTTC
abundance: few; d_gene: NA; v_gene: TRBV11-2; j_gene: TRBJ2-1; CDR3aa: CASSSLENLLLF; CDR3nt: TGTGCCAGCAGCTCCCTGGAGAACCTGTTGCTCTTC
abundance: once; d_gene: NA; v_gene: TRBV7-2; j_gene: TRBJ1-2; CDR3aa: CASSLVGGGTGYTF; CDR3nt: TGTGCCAGCAGCTTAGTGGGGGGAGGGACTGGCTACACCTTC
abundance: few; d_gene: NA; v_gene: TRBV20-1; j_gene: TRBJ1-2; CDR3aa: CSATQPRGRDNYGYTF; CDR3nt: TGCAGTGCTACTCAACCTCGCGGGAGGGATAACTATGGCTACACCTTC
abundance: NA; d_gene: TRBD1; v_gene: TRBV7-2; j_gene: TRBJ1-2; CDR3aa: CASSPTQGANYGYTF; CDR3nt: TGTGCCAGCAGCCCCACACAGGGGGCGAACTATGGCTACACCTTC
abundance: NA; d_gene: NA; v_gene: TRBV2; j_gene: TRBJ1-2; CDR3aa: CASSEGQEANYGYTF; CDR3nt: TGTGCCAGCAGTGAAGGACAGGAAGCTAACTATGGCTACACCTTC
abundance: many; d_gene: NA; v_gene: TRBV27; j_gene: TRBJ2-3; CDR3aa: CASSLPQGSSQYF; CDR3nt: TGTGCCAGCAGTTTACCCCAGGGATCTTCGCAGTATTTT
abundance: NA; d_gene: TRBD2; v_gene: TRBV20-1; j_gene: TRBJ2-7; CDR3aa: CSARVPPHVAGVYYEQYF; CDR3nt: TGCAGTGCTAGAGTCCCCCCCCACGTAGCGGGAGTATACTACGAGCAGTACTTC
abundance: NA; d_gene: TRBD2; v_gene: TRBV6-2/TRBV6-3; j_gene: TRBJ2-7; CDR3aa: CASRLAGEYEQYF; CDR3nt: TGTGCCAGCAGACTAGCGGGAGAATACGAGCAGTACTTC
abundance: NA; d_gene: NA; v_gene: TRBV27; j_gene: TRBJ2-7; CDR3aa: CASSPRVYPYEQYF; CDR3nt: TGTGCCAGCAGTCCCAGGGTATACCCCTACGAGCAGTACTTC
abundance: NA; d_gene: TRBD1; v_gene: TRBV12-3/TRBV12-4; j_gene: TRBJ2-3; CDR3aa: CASSRQGATTDTQYF; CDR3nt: TGTGCCAGCAGTCGACAGGGGGCGACTACAGATACGCAGTATTTT
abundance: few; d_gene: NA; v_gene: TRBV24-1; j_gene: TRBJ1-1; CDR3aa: CATSETRAGITEAFF; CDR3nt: TGTGCCACCAGTGAGACCAGGGCGGGAATCACTGAAGCTTTCTTT